This T cell receptor (beta chain) was sequenced in a study of molecular identifiers for immune sequencing clone quantification. Study in general: Replicate experiments took RNA from about 20,000 or 100,000 naive CD8 cells, divided it five ways and sequenced four. Study-wide points: Spike-in Jurkat TCR RNA from a single cell reportedly registered among 900,000 to 1,000,000 naive cells. With a barcode shared among identical TCR molecules, highly expanded clone sizes could be underestimated.

Comment on this clonotype: The target antigen is unknown.

One entry per CDR3 protein, called by TCRdb with MiXCR from the PCR reads. This sample has approximately 670,000 distinct CDR3 sequences; about 20% occur once, and the top ten carry roughly 0.85%. CDR1 and CDR2 from the germline V gene are DFQATT and SNEGSKA (reference sequence). Trimming took 1 base from V and 5 from J; bases not matched to a gene: 12. The CDR3 length is 16 residues. This clonotype was sampled from a human donor in good health. Some libraries in this study had Jurkat cell RNA spiked in. The sample consisted of naive CD8+ T cells from blood, with Jurkat cell RNA spiked in. Subset indicated: FACS-sorted CD8+CD4-CCR7+CD45RA+ naive T cells. The chain links TRBV20-1 to TRBJ1-2; 8 bases line up with TRBD1. This chain's CDR3 is CSARARAGGDKYGYTF. CDR3 nucleotides: TGCAGTGCTAGAGCCCGGGCAGGGGGCGATAAGTATGGCTACACCTTC.